This passage covers 27 T cell receptor beta chains from one sample sequenced in a study of shared clonotypes between healthy human individuals. Clones were sequenced by immunoSEQ multiplex PCR, and TCRdb holds only the in-frame ones, with some missing. The sample carries about 690,000 clones, around 91% recorded once. Material for sequencing was memory CD8+ T cells from PBMCs. As for subset: CD45RO+ cells pooled with CCR7-negative TemRA cells. The receptor set was obtained from a man aged 18 to 30 in good health. Some clones in this sample may be carry-over from other donors' samples.

This chain connects TRBV9 to TRBJ2-5; D perhaps matches TRBD2 (5 bases). This CDR3 contains 17 residues. Germline V gene data show CDR1 as SGDLS and CDR2 as YYNGEE. V was trimmed by 4 bases and J by 1 base, leaving 20 bases between them. CDR3 DNA: TGTGCCAGCAGCCCAACTAGAGGGCGACACCTCCAAGAGACCCAGTACTTC. This translates into CASSPTRGRHLQETQYF.

The V gene is TRBV7-9, the J gene TRBJ2-7; perhaps TRBD2 as D (6 bases). From germline, CDR1 is SEHNR and CDR2 FQNEAQ (reference sequence). Trimming cost V 7 bases and J 5 bases, with 12 bases left between them. The CDR3 covers 12 residues. The CDR3 nucleotides are TGTGCCAGCACGACTAGTATGGACGAGCAGTACTTC. Translated: CASTTSMDEQYF.

This rearrangement joins TRBV25-1 to TRBJ1-2; 9 bases are a match to TRBD1. This CDR3 contains 15 residues. CDR1 and CDR2 (germline): MGHDK, SYGVNS. V shed 1 base, J shed 7 bases, and the junction held 7 bases outside the gene matches. The CDR3 region has the DNA TGTGCCAGCAGTGAATCACGGACAGGGGAAGGTGGCTACACCTTC. Its translation is CASSESRTGEGGYTF.

This chain connects TRBV9 to TRBJ2-1, with D possibly being TRBD1 (5 bases). The V end was cut by 0 bases, the J end by 8 bases, with 6 bases between. The V gene's germline CDR1 is SGDLS and CDR2 YYNGEE. The CDR3 loop spans 12 amino acids. The CDR3 reads CASSVVGDEQFF. The CDR3 nucleotides read TGTGCCAGCAGCGTAGTAGGGGATGAGCAGTTCTTC.

This rearrangement joins TRBV9 to TRBJ2-5; 8 nucleotides agree with TRBD2. After removal of 2 bases from V and 6 bases from J, the junction contained 3 bases not matched to a gene. CDR3 length: 13 residues. The germline V gene encodes CDR1 SGDLS and CDR2 YYNGEE. CDR3 sequence (DNA): TGTGCCAGCAGCGTGAGCGGGAGTAAGACCCAGTACTTC. Its protein product is CASSVSGSKTQYF.

The rearrangement joins TRBV28 to TRBJ2-7, with TRBD2 matching over 8 bases. Germline CDR1 reads MDHEN; CDR2 reads SYDVKM. CDR3 size: 16 residues. The J segment lost 2 bases and the V segment lost 2 bases, leaving 8 bases of the junction unmatched. CDR3 in amino acids: CASSLEVAGTTYEQYF. The CDR3, as DNA: TGTGCCAGCAGTTTAGAGGTAGCGGGAACTACCTACGAGCAGTACTTC. The full variable domain, its missing parts supplied by reference TRBV28 and TRBJ2-7, is DVKVTQSSRYLVKRTGEKVFLECVQDMDHENMFWYRQDPGLGLRLIYFSYDVKMKEKGDIPEGYSVSREKKERFSLILESASTNQTSMYLCASSLEVAGTTYEQYFGPGTRLTVT.

V and J are TRBV5-1 and TRBJ2-7; 15 nucleotides agree with TRBD2. Germline V gene lookup returns CDR1 SGHRS and CDR2 YFSETQ. The CDR3 contains 15 residues. Unmatched junction bases numbered 6, after V lost 4 bases and J lost 7 bases. The CDR3 DNA sequence: TGCGCCAGCAGCGAGGGACTAGCGGGAGGTAAGGAGCAGTACTTC. Amino acid sequence: CASSEGLAGGKEQYF.

The chain joins TRBV27 to TRBJ2-5; D perhaps matches TRBD2 (6 bases). This CDR3 comprises 14 residues. V lost 8 bases and J 7 bases, leaving 20 bases between the germline ends. Per the germline V gene, CDR1 is MNHEY and CDR2 is SMNVEV (reference sequence). CDR3 in amino acids: CASFLGGPGGTQYF. The CDR3 DNA is TGTGCCAGCTTTTTAGGAGGTCCCGGGGGGACCCAGTACTTC.

V gene TRBV30 combines with J gene TRBJ2-4; D may be TRBD2 (6 bases). The CDR3 has 21 amino acids. V was pared by 0 bases and J by 0 bases, with 27 bases between. The germline V gene has CDR1 GTSNPN and CDR2 SVGIG (reference sequence). The CDR3 here is CAWSVGRFGGRLFLAKNIQYF. The CDR3 DNA follows: TGTGCCTGGAGTGTAGGCCGGTTTGGAGGGAGGCTTTTTCTAGCCAAAAACATTCAGTACTTC.

The chain carries TRBV28 and TRBJ2-1; D possibly matches TRBD1 or TRBD2 (5 bases each). The germline V gene encodes CDR1 MDHEN and CDR2 SYDVKM. Deletions cut 5 bases from V and 7 bases from J, with 27 bases between. This CDR3 has 18 residues. The DNA for the CDR3 is TGTGCCAGCAGTCTTATCGCCGTGGGGGACCTCCTAGAAAATGAGCAGTTCTTC. Translation: CASSLIAVGDLLENEQFF.

A remark on this clone: Additional DNA sequences in this sample encode the identical CDR3. The chain employs TRBV27 and TRBJ1-1, with D unclear. Germline CDR1 reads MNHEY; CDR2 reads SMNVEV (reference sequence). The CDR3 loop spans 13 amino acids. The V end lost 5 bases, the J end lost 1 base, and 8 bases lay between the germline ends. The chain's CDR3 is CASSPRGNTEAFF. CDR3 DNA: TGTGCCAGCAGTCCACGAGGGAACACTGAAGCTTTCTTT.

The chain employs TRBV6-6 and TRBJ2-5; no firm D call. Germline V gene data show CDR1 as MNHNY and CDR2 as SVGAGI (reference sequence). Trimming left V 5 bases short and J 4 bases short, with 14 bases between. The CDR3 spans 14 residues. The CDR3 bases are TGTGCCAGCAGTCAAGATCCCGGCGGAGAGACCCAGTACTTC. Translating gives CASSQDPGGETQYF.

In this sample, this clone turned up many times. V usage is TRBV5-1 and J usage is TRBJ2-3; D ambiguous. Looked up from germline, CDR1 is SGHRS and CDR2 is YFSETQ. V lost 1 base and J 4 bases, leaving 13 bases between the germline ends. This CDR3 has 15 residues. CDR3 loop: CASSLYNHRPDTQYF. CDR3 coding DNA: TGCGCCAGCAGCTTGTACAACCACCGCCCAGATACGCAGTATTTT.

The sample holds one count of this clone. The V gene is TRBV10-3, the J gene TRBJ2-6; 8 nucleotides agree with TRBD1. The CDR3 sequence is 18 residues long. The ends lost 1 base at V and 0 bases at J; junction bases unmatched: 5. Germline V gene data show CDR1 as ENHRY and CDR2 as SYGVKD. The CDR3 DNA is TGTGCCATCAGTGAGTTCGGCAGGGGGCCCTCTGGGGCCAACGTCCTGACTTTC. Translating it yields CAISEFGRGPSGANVLTF.

The chain's CDR3 is CASSTMTENTGELFF. The CDR3 nucleotides read TGTGCCAGCAGCACCATGACAGAGAACACCGGGGAGCTGTTTTTT. The chain recombines TRBV7-9 with TRBJ2-2; weak D call: TRBD1 (5 bases). Germline V gene sequence: CDR1 SEHNR, CDR2 FQNEAQ (reference sequence). The CDR3 totals 15 residues. V was shortened by 5 bases and J by 1 base, with 11 bases between the two germline ends.

This clone came up once. The CDR3: CASSPRGTVTEAFF. The DNA of the CDR3 is TGTGCCAGCAGCCCCCGGGGGACGGTTACTGAAGCTTTCTTT. The chain couples TRBV7-8 to TRBJ1-1; D is perhaps TRBD1 (5 bases). Germline CDR1 SGHVS, CDR2 FQNEAQ. This CDR3 comprises 14 residues. The germline V and J ends were trimmed by 5 bases and 5 bases, with 15 bases remaining between them.

The CDR3 coding sequence is TGTGCCAGCAGCGTCGACAGGGGGAACACCTACGAGCAGTACTTC. Translated, it gives CASSVDRGNTYEQYF. The rearrangement joins TRBV9 to TRBJ2-7; TRBD1 matches 9 bases. V lost 2 bases, J lost 2 bases, and 5 bases stayed unmatched. The CDR3 is 15 amino acids. Germline CDR1 and CDR2: SGDLS and YYNGEE.

The chain carries TRBV6-5 and TRBJ1-2, with a tentative D call TRBD1 (5 bases). Looked up from germline, CDR1 is MNHEY and CDR2 is SVGAGI. V was trimmed by 4 bases and J by 2 bases, leaving 11 bases between them. The CDR3 contains 14 residues. The CDR3 reads CASSSARGNYGYTF. DNA for the CDR3: TGTGCCAGCAGTTCCGCGAGGGGAAACTATGGCTACACCTTC.

CDR3 residues: CSVEDFSEQYF. Written as DNA, the CDR3 is TGCAGCGTTGAAGATTTTTCCGAGCAGTACTTC. The chain links TRBV29-1 to TRBJ2-7; the D is unclear. The ends were cut back, 0 bases at V and 6 bases at J, with 6 bases in the middle. Germline V gives CDR1 SQVTM, CDR2 ANQGSEA. This CDR3 contains 11 residues.

The rearrangement joins TRBV27 to TRBJ2-1; the D gene is possibly TRBD2 (5 bases). In germline, CDR1 is MNHEY, CDR2 SMNVEV (reference sequence). The CDR3 contains 16 residues. Trimming stripped 0 bases from V and 6 bases from J, with 15 bases between. CDR3: CASSLSTGLVFNEQFF. DNA of the CDR3: TGTGCCAGCAGTTTATCGACGGGGTTAGTTTTCAATGAGCAGTTCTTC.

This chain uses TRBV5-1 with TRBJ1-3, with 7 bases lining up with TRBD1. Unmatched junction bases numbered 14, after V lost 2 bases and J lost 0 bases. The CDR3 spans 19 residues. CDR1 is SGHRS and CDR2 is YFSETQ in the germline V gene. The CDR3 bases are TGCGCCAGCAGCTTAAAAAATTCCCCAGGGGGGGCCTCTGGAAACACCATATATTTT. Its translation: CASSLKNSPGGASGNTIYF.

The V call is TRBV28, the J call TRBJ2-1, with TRBD1 matching over 7 bases. There are 15 residues in the CDR3. The V and J ends lost 6 bases and 9 bases, in that order; junction bases with no gene match: 14. Germline V gene data show CDR1 as MDHEN and CDR2 as SYDVKM. The CDR3 DNA is TGTGCCAGCAGACCACGACAGGGTAGTAAATCTGAGCAGTTCTTC. This encodes CASRPRQGSKSEQFF.

A single count supports this clone. Other DNA sequences from this sample encode an identical CDR3 as well. CDR3 amino acids: CAGAVGLGYEQYF. CDR3 bases: TGTGCCGGGGCGGTAGGACTCGGCTACGAGCAGTACTTC. J is TRBJ2-7 and V is TRBV7-9; the D gene could be TRBD1 or TRBD2 (5 bases each). Trimming took 11 bases from V and 3 from J, leaving 17 bases between them. Germline assignment: CDR1 SEHNR and CDR2 FQNEAQ (reference sequence). The CDR3 loop spans 13 amino acids.

The J gene is TRBJ2-7, the V gene TRBV21-1; TRBD1 was called by the table and not checked on the DNA. TRBV21-1 is a known pseudogene. The CDR3 extends over 14 amino acids. In DNA form, the CDR3 reads TGTGCCAGCACCCCGGGACAGGGAGGATACGAGCAGTACTTC. It encodes CASTPGQGGYEQYF.

The chain combines TRBV9 with TRBJ2-1, with D tentatively TRBD1 (6 bases). Germline values: CDR1 SGDLS, CDR2 YYNGEE. Trimming pared 0 bases from V and 0 bases from J, leaving 13 bases between. The length of the CDR3 is 17 residues. The CDR3 DNA reads as TGTGCCAGCAGCGTAGATAGAGGGGGAAGCTCCTACAATGAGCAGTTCTTC. This encodes CASSVDRGGSSYNEQFF.

The J gene is TRBJ2-1, the V gene TRBV10-1; possible D gene TRBD2, 6 bases. Looked up from germline, CDR1 is WNHNN and CDR2 is SYGVQD (reference sequence). This CDR3 spans 15 amino acids. Trimming removed 0 bases at V and 7 bases at J, with 13 bases between. This CDR3 is CASSESWGDGNEQFF. In DNA form, the CDR3 reads TGCGCCAGCAGTGAGTCGTGGGGGGATGGGAATGAGCAGTTCTTC.

The V gene is TRBV13, the J gene TRBJ2-5; D perhaps matches TRBD1 (5 bases). Germline V gene sequence: CDR1 PRHDT, CDR2 FYEKMQ (reference sequence). The CDR3 is 14 residues long. V dropped 5 bases and J dropped 5 bases, with 15 bases sitting between them. The CDR3, as DNA: TGTGCCAGCAGCCGACAGATCTCCGGGGAGACCCAGTACTTC. Protein sequence: CASSRQISGETQYF.